Sequencing of this T cell receptor (beta chain) was carried out in a study of graft-versus-host responses after intestinal transplantation. Study details: Recipients got multivisceral, liver-intestinal, or isolated intestinal transplants.

Only in-frame clones appear in the TCRdb table, and some are missing; sequencing was by immunoSEQ multiplex PCR. The profile shows around 100,000 clones, more than 75% of them singletons. Concerning this clone: Its antigen is undetermined.

General study findings and limits: GvH clones were identified in recipient marrow, with some first appearing in ileum or blood. Within the allografts of patients who had graft-donor T cell macrochimerism, graft-versus-host to host-versus-graft clonal ratios were high.

Trimming took 6 bases from V and 2 from J; bases not matched to a gene: 9. CDR1 MNHNS and CDR2 SASEGT come from the germline V gene. The CDR3 extends over 16 amino acids. This TCR was sampled from a human donor who was the organ donor for an intestinal transplant. Sequencing used unstimulated CD4+ T cells sorted from spleen or lymph node cells, obtained before transplant. V usage is TRBV6-1 and J usage is TRBJ2-3; 9 nucleotides align to TRBD2. The DNA of the CDR3 is TGTGCCAGCAGGGAATTAGCGGGGGTTAACACAGATACGCAGTATTTT. Translation: CASRELAGVNTDTQYF.